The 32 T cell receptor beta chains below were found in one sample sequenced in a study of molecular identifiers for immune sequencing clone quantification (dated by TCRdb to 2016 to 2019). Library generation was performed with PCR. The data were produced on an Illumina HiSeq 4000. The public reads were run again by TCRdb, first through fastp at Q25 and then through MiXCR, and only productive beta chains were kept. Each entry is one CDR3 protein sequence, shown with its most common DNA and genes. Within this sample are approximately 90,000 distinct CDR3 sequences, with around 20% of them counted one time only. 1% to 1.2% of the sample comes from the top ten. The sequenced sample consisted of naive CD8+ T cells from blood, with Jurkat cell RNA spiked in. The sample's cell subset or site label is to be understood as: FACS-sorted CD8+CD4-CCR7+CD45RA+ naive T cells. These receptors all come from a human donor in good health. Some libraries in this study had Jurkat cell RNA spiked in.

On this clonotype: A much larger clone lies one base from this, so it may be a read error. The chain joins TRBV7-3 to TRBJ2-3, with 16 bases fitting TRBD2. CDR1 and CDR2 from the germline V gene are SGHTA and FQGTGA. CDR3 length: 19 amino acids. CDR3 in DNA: TGTGCCGGCAGCTCCCCCGGGACTAGCGGGAGGGCCGGCACAGATACGCAGTATTTT. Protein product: CAGSSPGTSGRAGTDTQYF.

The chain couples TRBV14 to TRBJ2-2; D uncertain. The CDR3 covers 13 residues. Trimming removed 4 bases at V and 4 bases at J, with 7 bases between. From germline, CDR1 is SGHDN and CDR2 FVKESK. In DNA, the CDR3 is TGTGCCAGCAGCCCTTTTTCCACCGGGGAGCTGTTTTTT. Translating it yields CASSPFSTGELFF.

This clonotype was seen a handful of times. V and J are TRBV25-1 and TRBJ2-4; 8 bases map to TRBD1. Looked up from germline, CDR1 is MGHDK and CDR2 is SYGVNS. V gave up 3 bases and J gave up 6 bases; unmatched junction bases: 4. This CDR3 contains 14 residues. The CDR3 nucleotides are TGTGCCAGCAGTGAGTCTGGACAGGGAAACATTCAGTACTTC. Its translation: CASSESGQGNIQYF.

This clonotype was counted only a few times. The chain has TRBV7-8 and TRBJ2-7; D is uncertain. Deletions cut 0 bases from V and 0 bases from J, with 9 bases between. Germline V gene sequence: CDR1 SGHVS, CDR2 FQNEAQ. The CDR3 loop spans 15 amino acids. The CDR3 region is CASSLAPTLSYEQYF. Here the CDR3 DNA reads TGTGCCAGCAGCTTAGCCCCCACCCTCTCCTACGAGCAGTACTTC.

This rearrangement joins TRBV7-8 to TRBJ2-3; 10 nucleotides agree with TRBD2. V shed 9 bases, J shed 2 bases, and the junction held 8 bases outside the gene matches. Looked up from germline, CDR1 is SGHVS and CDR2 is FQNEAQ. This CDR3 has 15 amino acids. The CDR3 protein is CASEPLAGDTDTQYF. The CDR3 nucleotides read TGTGCCAGTGAACCTCTAGCGGGGGACACAGATACGCAGTATTTT.

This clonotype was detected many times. This CDR3 reads CASRSSLTDTQYF. In nucleotides, the CDR3 is TGTGCCAGCAGGTCATCCCTCACAGATACGCAGTATTTT. The chain carries TRBV27 and TRBJ2-3; D unclear. CDR3 length equals 13 residues. V lost 6 bases, J lost 2 bases, and 9 bases lay in between. Germline V CDR1 and CDR2: MNHEY, SMNVEV (reference sequence).

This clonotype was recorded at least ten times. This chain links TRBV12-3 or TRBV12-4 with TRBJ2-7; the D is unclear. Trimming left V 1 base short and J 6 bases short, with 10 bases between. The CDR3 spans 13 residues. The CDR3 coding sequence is TGTGCCAGCAGTTTAGGGCAGCTGGGCGAGCAGTACTTC. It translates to CASSLGQLGEQYF.

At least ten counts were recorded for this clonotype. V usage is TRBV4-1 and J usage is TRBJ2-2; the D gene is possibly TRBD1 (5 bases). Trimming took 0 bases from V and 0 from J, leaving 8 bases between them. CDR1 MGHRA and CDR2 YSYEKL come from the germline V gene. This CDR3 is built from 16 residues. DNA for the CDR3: TGCGCCAGCAGCCAAGATAGACAGCCGAACACCGGGGAGCTGTTTTTT. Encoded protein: CASSQDRQPNTGELFF.

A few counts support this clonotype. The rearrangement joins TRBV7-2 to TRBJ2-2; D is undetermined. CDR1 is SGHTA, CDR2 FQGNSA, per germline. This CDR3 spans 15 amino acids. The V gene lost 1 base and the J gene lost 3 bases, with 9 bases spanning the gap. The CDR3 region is CASSLGWSDTGELFF. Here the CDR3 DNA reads TGTGCCAGCAGCTTAGGCTGGTCTGACACCGGGGAGCTGTTTTTT. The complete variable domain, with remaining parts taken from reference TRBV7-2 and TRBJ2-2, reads GAGVSQSPSNKVTEKGKDVELRCDPISGHTALYWYRQSLGQGLEFLIYFQGNSAPDKSGLPSDRFSAERTGGSVSTLTIQRTQQEDSAVYLCASSLGWSDTGELFFGEGSRLTVL.

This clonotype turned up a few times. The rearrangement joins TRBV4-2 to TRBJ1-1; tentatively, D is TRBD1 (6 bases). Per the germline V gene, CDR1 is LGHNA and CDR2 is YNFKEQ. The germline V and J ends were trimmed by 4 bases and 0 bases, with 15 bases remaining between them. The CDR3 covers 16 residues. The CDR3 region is CASSPPSAGVNTEAFF. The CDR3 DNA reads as TGTGCCAGCAGCCCGCCTTCCGCAGGGGTGAACACTGAAGCTTTCTTT.

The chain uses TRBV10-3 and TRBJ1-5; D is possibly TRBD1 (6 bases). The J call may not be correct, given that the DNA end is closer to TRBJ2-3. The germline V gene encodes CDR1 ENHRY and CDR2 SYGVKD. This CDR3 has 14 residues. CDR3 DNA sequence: TGTGCCATCAGTGAGCCAGGGGAGTACCAGCCCCAGTATTTT. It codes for CAISEPGEYQPQYF.

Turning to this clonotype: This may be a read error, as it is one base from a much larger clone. The CDR3 coding sequence is TGTGCCTGGGACAGGGGAAACTATGGCAACACCTTC. It encodes CAWDRGNYGNTF. The chain joins TRBV30 to TRBJ1-2, with 8 bases fitting TRBD1. The length of the CDR3 is 12 residues. Germline CDR1 and CDR2: GTSNPN and SVGIG (reference sequence).

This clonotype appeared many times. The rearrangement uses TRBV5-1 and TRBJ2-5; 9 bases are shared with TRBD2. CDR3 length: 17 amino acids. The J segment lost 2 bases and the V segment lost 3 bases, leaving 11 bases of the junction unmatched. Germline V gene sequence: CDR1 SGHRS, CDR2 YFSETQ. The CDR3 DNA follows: TGCGCCAGCAGCTCCCCCCCCGAGCGGGGGGAACAAGAGACCCAGTACTTC. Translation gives CASSSPPERGEQETQYF.

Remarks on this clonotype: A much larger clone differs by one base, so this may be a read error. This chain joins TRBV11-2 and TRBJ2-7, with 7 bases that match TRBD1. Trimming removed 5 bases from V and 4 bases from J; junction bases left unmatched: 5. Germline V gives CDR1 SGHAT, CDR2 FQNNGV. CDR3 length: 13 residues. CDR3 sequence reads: CASSPGQVYEQYF. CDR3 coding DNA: TGTGCCAGCAGCCCCGGACAGGTTTACGAGCAGTACTTC.

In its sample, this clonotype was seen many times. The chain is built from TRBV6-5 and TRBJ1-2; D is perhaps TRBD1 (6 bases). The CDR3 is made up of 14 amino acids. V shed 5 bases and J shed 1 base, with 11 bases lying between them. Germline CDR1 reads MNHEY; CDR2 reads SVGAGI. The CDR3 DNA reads TGTGCCAGCAGTACAAGGACAGATAACTATGGCTACACCTTC. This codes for CASSTRTDNYGYTF.

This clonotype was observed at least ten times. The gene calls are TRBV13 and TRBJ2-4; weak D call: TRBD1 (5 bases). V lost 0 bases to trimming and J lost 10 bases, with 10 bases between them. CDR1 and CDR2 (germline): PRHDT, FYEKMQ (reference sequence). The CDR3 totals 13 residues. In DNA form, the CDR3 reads TGTGCCAGCAGCTTAGGTCAGGGTGGAATTCAGTACTTC. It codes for CASSLGQGGIQYF.

Here the CDR3 reads CASSQEFGEAYEQYF. The DNA of the CDR3 is TGTGCCAGCAGCCAAGAATTCGGGGAGGCCTACGAGCAGTACTTC. The chain is built from TRBV4-2 and TRBJ2-7; maybe TRBD2 (6 bases). Germline loops: CDR1 LGHNA, CDR2 YNFKEQ. The V end lost 0 bases, the J end lost 2 bases, and 11 bases lay between the germline ends. This CDR3 is 15 amino acids long.

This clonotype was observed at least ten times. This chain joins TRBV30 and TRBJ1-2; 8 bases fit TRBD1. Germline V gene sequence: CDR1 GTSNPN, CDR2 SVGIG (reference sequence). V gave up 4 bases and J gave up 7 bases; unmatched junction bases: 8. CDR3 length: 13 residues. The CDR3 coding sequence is TGTGCCTGGACCGGCAGGGGGCTTACTGGCTACACCTTC. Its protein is CAWTGRGLTGYTF.

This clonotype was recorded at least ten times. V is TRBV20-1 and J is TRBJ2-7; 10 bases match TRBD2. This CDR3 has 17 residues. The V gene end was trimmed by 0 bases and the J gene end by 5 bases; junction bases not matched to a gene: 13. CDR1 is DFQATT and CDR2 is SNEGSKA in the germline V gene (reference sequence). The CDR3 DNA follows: TGCAGTGCTAGAGATTCCCTCTCTAGCGGGGGCCTCGACGAGCAGTACTTC. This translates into CSARDSLSSGGLDEQYF.

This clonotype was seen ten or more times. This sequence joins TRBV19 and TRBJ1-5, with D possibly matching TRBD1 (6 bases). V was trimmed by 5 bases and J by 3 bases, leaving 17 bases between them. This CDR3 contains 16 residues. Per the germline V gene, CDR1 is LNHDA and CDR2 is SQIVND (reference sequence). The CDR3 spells CASSVGSRGNNQPQHF. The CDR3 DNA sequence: TGTGCCAGTAGTGTCGGCAGTAGGGGGAACAATCAGCCCCAGCATTTT. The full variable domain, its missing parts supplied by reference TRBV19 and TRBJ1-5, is DGGITQSPKYLFRKEGQNVTLSCEQNLNHDAMYWYRQDPGQGLRLIYYSQIVNDFQKGDIAEGYSVSREKKESFPLTVTSAQKNPTAFYLCASSVGSRGNNQPQHFGDGTRLSIL.

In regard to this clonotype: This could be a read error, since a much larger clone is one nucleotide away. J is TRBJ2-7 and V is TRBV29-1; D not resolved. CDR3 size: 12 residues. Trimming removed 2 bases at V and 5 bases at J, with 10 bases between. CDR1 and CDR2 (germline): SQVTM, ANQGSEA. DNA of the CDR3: TGCAGCGTTGAATTTAATAGGGACGAGCAGTACTTC. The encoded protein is CSVEFNRDEQYF.

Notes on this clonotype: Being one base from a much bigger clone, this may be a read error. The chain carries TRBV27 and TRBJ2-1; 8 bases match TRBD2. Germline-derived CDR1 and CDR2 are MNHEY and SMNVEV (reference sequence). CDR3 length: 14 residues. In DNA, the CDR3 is TGTGCCTGCAGTTTAATTAGCGGGGTCAATGAGCAGTTCTTC. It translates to CACSLISGVNEQFF.

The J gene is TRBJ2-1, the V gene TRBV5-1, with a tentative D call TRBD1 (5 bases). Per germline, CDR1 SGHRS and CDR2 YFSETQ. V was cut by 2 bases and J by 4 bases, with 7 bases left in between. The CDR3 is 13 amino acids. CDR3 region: CASSFSGYNEQFF. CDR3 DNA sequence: TGCGCCAGCAGCTTTTCAGGGTACAATGAGCAGTTCTTC.

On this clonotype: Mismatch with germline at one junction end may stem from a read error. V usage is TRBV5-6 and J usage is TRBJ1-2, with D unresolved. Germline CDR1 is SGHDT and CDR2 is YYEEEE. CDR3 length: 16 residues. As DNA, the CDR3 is TGTGCCAGCAGCTTGGATATGTTAACAAATAACCATGGCTACACCTTC. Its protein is CASSLDMLTNNHGYTF.

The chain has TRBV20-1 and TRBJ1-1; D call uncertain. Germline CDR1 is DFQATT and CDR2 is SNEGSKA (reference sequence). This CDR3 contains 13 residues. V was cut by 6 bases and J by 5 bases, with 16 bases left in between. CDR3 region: CSAPAGLGTEAFF. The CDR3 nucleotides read TGCAGTGCGCCGGCGGGCCTGGGAACTGAAGCTTTCTTT.

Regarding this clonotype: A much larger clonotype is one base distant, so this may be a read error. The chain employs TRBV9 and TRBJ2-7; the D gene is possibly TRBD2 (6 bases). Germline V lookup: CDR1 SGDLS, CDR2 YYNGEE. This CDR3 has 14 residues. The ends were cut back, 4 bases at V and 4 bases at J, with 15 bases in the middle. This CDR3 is CASSPGERRYEQYF. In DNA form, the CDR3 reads TGTGCCAGCAGCCCGGGAGAGAGAAGGTACGAGCAGTACTTC.

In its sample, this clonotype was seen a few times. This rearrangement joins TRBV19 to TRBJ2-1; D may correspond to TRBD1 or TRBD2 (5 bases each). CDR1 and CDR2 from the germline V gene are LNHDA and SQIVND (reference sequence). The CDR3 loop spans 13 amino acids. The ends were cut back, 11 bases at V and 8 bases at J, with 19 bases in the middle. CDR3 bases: TGTGCCTCCGACCGGGGCGCTGGGGATGAGCAGTTCTTC. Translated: CASDRGAGDEQFF.

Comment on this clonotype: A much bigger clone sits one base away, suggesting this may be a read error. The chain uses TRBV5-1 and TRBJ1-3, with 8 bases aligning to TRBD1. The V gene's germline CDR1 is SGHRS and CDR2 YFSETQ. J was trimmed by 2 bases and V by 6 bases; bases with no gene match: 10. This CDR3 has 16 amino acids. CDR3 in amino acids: CASTSDQDRAGNTIYF. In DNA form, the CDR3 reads TGCGCCAGCACCAGTGACCAGGACAGGGCTGGAAACACCATATATTTT.

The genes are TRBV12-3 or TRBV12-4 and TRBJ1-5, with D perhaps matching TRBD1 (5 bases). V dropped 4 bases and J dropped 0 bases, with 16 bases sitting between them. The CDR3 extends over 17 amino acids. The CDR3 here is CASSSQRGEGSNQPQHF. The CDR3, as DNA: TGTGCCAGCAGTTCACAACGGGGGGAGGGTAGCAATCAGCCCCAGCATTTT.

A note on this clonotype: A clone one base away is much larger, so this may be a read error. The CDR3 DNA follows: TGTGCCAGCTCACCAGGGGCGGGGACAGATGCGCAGTATTTT. Its translation: CASSPGAGTDAQYF. This chain uses TRBV18 with TRBJ2-3, with a possible D match to TRBD1 (7 bases). This CDR3 contains 14 residues. The germline V gene has CDR1 KGHSH and CDR2 LQKENI.

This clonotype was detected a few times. In DNA form, the CDR3 reads TGTGCCAGCAGTTTTGGAGAATCGTGGGAGACCCAGTACTTC. It yields the protein CASSFGESWETQYF. The V gene is TRBV27, the J gene TRBJ2-5; D uncertain. CDR3 size: 14 residues. The V and J ends lost 3 bases and 5 bases respectively, with 13 bases between them. Germline V lookup: CDR1 MNHEY, CDR2 SMNVEV (reference sequence).

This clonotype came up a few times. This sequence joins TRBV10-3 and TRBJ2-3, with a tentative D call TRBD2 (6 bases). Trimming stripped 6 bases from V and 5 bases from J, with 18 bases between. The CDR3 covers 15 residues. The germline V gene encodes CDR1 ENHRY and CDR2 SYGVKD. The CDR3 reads CAISVSAGTGDTQYF. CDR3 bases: TGTGCCATCAGCGTTAGTGCCGGGACTGGAGATACGCAGTATTTT.